The 23 T cell receptor beta chains given below trace back to one sample, sequenced in a study of blood T cell repertoires in COVID-19. Assay: immunoSEQ multiplex PCR; the TCRdb copy retains only in-frame clones and omits some. The profile covers about 40,000 clones, with approximately 84% appearing a single time and roughly 13% taken by the ten largest. What was sequenced was peripheral blood. The receptors here all came from a human donor in a cohort sampled during active COVID-19.

V usage is TRBV11-3 and J usage is TRBJ2-1; D not certain. The CDR3 is 13 amino acids. Germline CDR1 reads SGHNT; CDR2 reads YENEEA. V was pared by 5 bases and J by 3 bases, with 8 bases between. CDR3 nucleotides: TGTGCCAGCAGCCTCTCGGGCTACAATGAGCAGTTCTTC. Its translation is CASSLSGYNEQFF.

The rearrangement uses TRBV12-5 and TRBJ2-7; 9 nucleotides line up with TRBD2. Trimming cost V 4 bases and J 7 bases; bases outside gene matches: 14. CDR3 length: 16 residues. Germline CDR1 reads LGHNT; CDR2 reads FRNRAP. The DNA of the CDR3 is TGTGCTAGTGGTTCATACCCTATGGCGGGGGGGCGGGAGCAGTACTTC. Residues: CASGSYPMAGGREQYF.

The rearrangement uses TRBV2 and TRBJ2-1, with 8 bases aligning to TRBD2. This CDR3 comprises 13 residues. Germline V gives CDR1 SNHLY, CDR2 FYNNEI. V trimming: 6 bases; J trimming: 9 bases; junction bases outside the gene matches: 7. CDR3 amino acids: CASRRGGRGEQFF. CDR3 in DNA: TGTGCCAGCAGACGGGGGGGCCGGGGTGAGCAGTTCTTC. The variable domain in full, completed from reference TRBV2 and TRBJ2-1, reads EPEVTQTPSHQVTQMGQEVILRCVPISNHLYFYWYRQILGQKVEFLVSFYNNEISEKSEIFDDQFSVERPDGSNFTLKIRSTKLEDSAMYFCASRRGGRGEQFFGPGTRLTVL.

This clone has only one observation. The rearrangement joins TRBV15 to TRBJ1-2; D not resolved. CDR3 length: 14 residues. V was pared by 5 bases and J by 5 bases, with 15 bases between. Germline V gene data show CDR1 as LNHNV and CDR2 as YYDKDF (reference sequence). CDR3 sequence reads: CATSEEGEGYGYTF. CDR3 bases: TGTGCCACCAGCGAGGAGGGTGAGGGTTATGGCTACACCTTC. The full variable domain, in which reference TRBV15 and TRBJ1-2 provide the parts outside the CDR3, is DAMVIQNPRYQVTQFGKPVTLSCSQTLNHNVMYWYQQKSSQAPKLLFHYYDKDFNNEADTPDNFQSRRPNTSFCFLDIRSPGLGDTAMYLCATSEEGEGYGYTFGSGTRLTVV.

The chain carries TRBV6-6 and TRBJ1-4, with 11 bases identical to TRBD1. CDR3 length equals 16 residues. Germline lookup yields CDR1 MNHNY and CDR2 SVGAGI (reference sequence). V dropped 6 bases and J dropped 7; count of bases not matched to a gene: 10. The DNA for the CDR3 is TGTGCCAGCAGCAAAGAGGACAGGGGGCTTGGTGAAAAACTGTTTTTT. This sequence encodes CASSKEDRGLGEKLFF.

The chain combines TRBV7-2 with TRBJ2-2, with TRBD2 identical over 7 bases. V shed 2 bases, J shed 6 bases, and the junction held 0 bases outside the gene matches. From germline, CDR1 is SGHTA and CDR2 FQGNSA. The CDR3 loop spans 13 amino acids. The CDR3 region is CASSLLAAGELFF. In nucleotides, the CDR3 is TGTGCCAGCAGCTTACTAGCGGCCGGGGAGCTGTTTTTT. The entire variable domain, with the rest obtained from reference TRBV7-2 and TRBJ2-2, is as follows: GAGVSQSPSNKVTEKGKDVELRCDPISGHTALYWYRQSLGQGLEFLIYFQGNSAPDKSGLPSDRFSAERTGGSVSTLTIQRTQQEDSAVYLCASSLLAAGELFFGEGSRLTVL.

This clone came up once. The chain joins TRBV6-4 to TRBJ1-3; D gene ambiguous. The CDR3 sequence is 16 residues long. The V and J ends lost 2 bases and 3 bases respectively, with 14 bases between them. Germline CDR1 and CDR2: MRHNA and SNTAGT. CDR3 region: CASSDGGGDDGNTIYF. The CDR3 nucleotides read TGTGCCAGCAGTGACGGCGGCGGGGATGATGGAAACACCATATATTTT.

The sample holds one count of this clone. The genes are TRBV7-8 and TRBJ2-1, with 10 bases that match TRBD2. The CDR3 length is 16 residues. J was trimmed by 5 bases and V by 3 bases; bases with no gene match: 7. CDR1 and CDR2 (germline): SGHVS, FQNEAQ. DNA of the CDR3: TGTGCCAGCAGCTTCTTTACTAGCGGGATTAACAATGAGCAGTTCTTC. Its translation is CASSFFTSGINNEQFF.

CDR3 amino acids: CASSLTGVRDKAQHF. DNA of the CDR3: TGTGCCAGCAGTCTTACGGGTGTCAGGGACAAGGCCCAGCATTTT. J is TRBJ1-5 and V is TRBV7-8, with a tentative D call TRBD1 (6 bases). With 6 bases removed from V and 11 bases from J, the gap between germline ends came to 23 bases. CDR1 is SGHVS and CDR2 is FQNEAQ in the germline V gene. This CDR3 spans 15 amino acids.

This clone is categorized as medium-sized (0.01 to 0.1%). V is TRBV5-6 and J is TRBJ2-7; TRBD2 matches at 8 bases. With V trimmed by 2 bases and J by 6 bases, 7 bases remained unmatched. Per the germline V gene, CDR1 is SGHDT and CDR2 is YYEEEE. The CDR3 sequence is 14 residues long. The CDR3 loop is CASSLWGLVSEQYF. CDR3 nucleotide sequence: TGTGCCAGCAGCTTATGGGGACTAGTATCCGAGCAGTACTTC.

This chain uses TRBV2 with TRBJ1-1; D call uncertain. The CDR3 runs to 13 residues. CDR1 SNHLY and CDR2 FYNNEI come from the germline V gene. Trimming pared 7 bases from V and 4 bases from J, leaving 13 bases between. The CDR3 here is CASTIGQSTEAFF. CDR3 DNA sequence: TGTGCCAGCACAATTGGGCAGAGCACTGAAGCTTTCTTT.

The chain links TRBV18 to TRBJ1-2; perhaps TRBD1 as D (5 bases). Deletions cut 3 bases from V and 5 bases from J, with 16 bases between. The CDR3 sequence is 15 residues long. Germline CDR1 reads KGHSH; CDR2 reads LQKENI. The CDR3 DNA reads TGTGCCAGCTCACCTTACGACAGCTCAGTTTATGGCTACACCTTC. This encodes CASSPYDSSVYGYTF. Filled out from reference TRBV18 and TRBJ1-2, the complete variable domain reads NAGVMQNPRHLVRRRGQEARLRCSPMKGHSHVYWYRQLPEEGLKFMVYLQKENIIDESGMPKERFSAEFPKEGPSILRIQQVVRGDSAAYFCASSPYDSSVYGYTFGSGTRLTVV.

The rearrangement joins TRBV19 to TRBJ1-2; 7 bases line up with TRBD1. V gave up 6 bases and J gave up 4 bases; unmatched junction bases: 11. The CDR3 loop spans 15 amino acids. CDR1 is LNHDA, CDR2 SQIVND, per germline (reference sequence). The chain's CDR3 is CASSPSWGQTYGYTF. The CDR3 coding sequence is TGTGCCAGTAGCCCCTCCTGGGGACAGACCTATGGCTACACCTTC. Full variable domain (remainder filled in from reference TRBV19 and TRBJ1-2): DGGITQSPKYLFRKEGQNVTLSCEQNLNHDAMYWYRQDPGQGLRLIYYSQIVNDFQKGDIAEGYSVSREKKESFPLTVTSAQKNPTAFYLCASSPSWGQTYGYTFGSGTRLTVV.

The gene calls are TRBV7-9 and TRBJ2-3; D call uncertain. V was shortened by 5 bases and J by 0 bases, with 12 bases between the two germline ends. The V gene's germline CDR1 is SEHNR and CDR2 FQNEAQ (reference sequence). The CDR3 spans 15 residues. CDR3 DNA: TGTGCCAGCAGCCCACGCGGAGTGAGCACAGATACGCAGTATTTT. Protein sequence: CASSPRGVSTDTQYF.

The chain has TRBV7-8 and TRBJ2-3; 12 nucleotides match TRBD2. The length of the CDR3 is 22 residues. V dropped 5 bases and J dropped 3; count of bases not matched to a gene: 24. Looked up from germline, CDR1 is SGHVS and CDR2 is FQNEAQ. In nucleotides, the CDR3 is TGTGCCAGCAGCCCCTCGGGGGGGGTACCACGGACTAGCGGGGAAATTACAGATACGCAGTATTTT. This sequence encodes CASSPSGGVPRTSGEITDTQYF.

The gene calls are TRBV5-1 and TRBJ2-1, with 8 bases identical to TRBD2. CDR1 is SGHRS, CDR2 YFSETQ, per germline. The length of the CDR3 is 16 residues. V was clipped by 5 bases and J by 0 bases; unmatched bases: 7. The CDR3 is CASRWSGGLSYNEQFF. DNA of the CDR3: TGCGCCAGCAGGTGGAGCGGGGGCCTCTCCTACAATGAGCAGTTCTTC.

This rearrangement joins TRBV5-8 to TRBJ1-6, with D possibly being TRBD1 (6 bases). The germline V and J ends were trimmed by 2 bases and 8 bases, with 11 bases remaining between them. The CDR3 consists of 14 residues. Germline CDR1 and CDR2: SGHTS and YDEGEE. Written as DNA, the CDR3 is TGTGCCAGCAGCTTTAGGGGGAGGGATTCACCCCTCCACTTT. It yields the protein CASSFRGRDSPLHF.

The J gene is TRBJ1-4, the V gene TRBV6-2 or TRBV6-3, with TRBD1 identical over 7 bases. Per the germline V gene, CDR1 is MNHEY and CDR2 is SVGEGT. The J segment lost 0 bases and the V segment lost 6 bases, leaving 4 bases of the junction unmatched. This CDR3 is built from 15 residues. In DNA, the CDR3 is TGTGCCAGCAGCCACACAGGGGCAACTAATGAAAAACTGTTTTTT. This gives the protein CASSHTGATNEKLFF.

J is TRBJ2-6 and V is TRBV5-1, with D possibly matching TRBD1 (6 bases). Trimming removed 1 base from V and 0 bases from J, with 8 bases in between. The germline V gene encodes CDR1 SGHRS and CDR2 YFSETQ. There are 16 residues in the CDR3. CDR3 amino acids: CASSLTGPSGANVLTF. The CDR3 DNA follows: TGCGCCAGCAGCTTGACAGGGCCCTCTGGGGCCAACGTCCTGACTTTC.

This chain links TRBV19 with TRBJ1-2; D remains unclear. CDR1 and CDR2 from the germline V gene are LNHDA and SQIVND (reference sequence). This CDR3 is 15 amino acids long. V was shortened by 6 bases and J by 4 bases, with 18 bases between the two germline ends. CDR3 DNA: TGTGCCAGTAGGACCTCCCGGGGTGGGATCTATGGCTACACCTTC. It is translated as CASRTSRGGIYGYTF.

With regard to this clone: The same CDR3 also results from other DNA sequences found in this sample. The V call is TRBV11-1, the J call TRBJ1-2; 7 bases match TRBD1. V dropped 4 bases and J dropped 6; count of bases not matched to a gene: 11. This CDR3 is 15 amino acids long. Germline V CDR1 and CDR2: SGHAT, FQDESV (reference sequence). The CDR3 protein is CASSSQGGEFHGYTF. Written as DNA, the CDR3 is TGTGCCAGCAGCTCCCAAGGGGGCGAGTTCCATGGCTACACCTTC.

The J gene is TRBJ1-1, the V gene TRBV6-4, with D perhaps matching TRBD1 (6 bases). Germline V gives CDR1 MRHNA, CDR2 SNTAGT. The CDR3 runs to 13 residues. V shed 5 bases and J shed 4 bases, with 11 bases lying between them. CDR3 protein: CASSQGRATEAFF. In DNA form, the CDR3 reads TGTGCCAGCAGTCAGGGGCGCGCCACTGAAGCTTTCTTT.

V and J are TRBV2 and TRBJ1-6; 7 positions match TRBD1. This CDR3 has 16 residues. The V gene's germline CDR1 is SNHLY and CDR2 FYNNEI. Germline trimming cut 4 bases from V and 1 base from J; bases unmatched to any gene: 4. CDR3 coding DNA: TGTGCCAGCAGTGCCGAACAGGGGTCCTATAATTCACCCCTCCACTTT. Its translation: CASSAEQGSYNSPLHF. Drawing the rest from reference TRBV2 and TRBJ1-6, the complete variable domain is EPEVTQTPSHQVTQMGQEVILRCVPISNHLYFYWYRQILGQKVEFLVSFYNNEISEKSEIFDDQFSVERPDGSNFTLKIRSTKLEDSAMYFCASSAEQGSYNSPLHFGNGTRLTVT.